The 17 T cell receptor beta chains reported below all come from one sample, sequenced in a study of blood T cell repertoires in COVID-19. Assay used: immunoSEQ multiplex PCR; TCRdb lists only in-frame clones, some missing. The table shows under 250,000 clones, with about 86% occurring only once. Sequencing input: peripheral blood. Receptor source: a man in his forties or fifties with active or convalescent COVID-19.

Points on this clone: A much larger clone differs by one base, so this may be a read error. The same CDR3 is also encoded by other DNA sequences in this sample. The rearrangement links TRBV6-5 to TRBJ2-7, with D possibly matching TRBD1 (6 bases). Germline V gene lookup returns CDR1 MNHEY and CDR2 SVGAGI. V lost 0 bases, J lost 5 bases, and 11 bases lay in between. The CDR3 consists of 14 residues. CDR3 loop: CASSYSIQGHEQYF. CDR3 coding DNA: TGTGCCAGCAGTTACTCGATACAGGGCCACGAGCAGTACTTC.

A few counts support this clone. The chain couples TRBV7-8 to TRBJ2-1, with TRBD2 identical over 7 bases. V lost 1 base, J lost 5 bases, and 5 bases stayed unmatched. There are 15 residues in the CDR3. Germline assignment: CDR1 SGHVS and CDR2 FQNEAQ. CDR3 loop: CASSLVGGTNNEQFF. CDR3 DNA sequence: TGTGCCAGCAGCTTAGTGGGAGGGACTAACAATGAGCAGTTCTTC.

The chain combines TRBV19 with TRBJ1-5; D is possibly TRBD1 (6 bases). From germline, CDR1 is LNHDA and CDR2 SQIVND (reference sequence). V was pared by 4 bases and J by 8 bases, with 15 bases between. The CDR3 runs 14 residues. This chain's CDR3 is CASSKGGGREPQHF. CDR3 bases: TGTGCCAGTAGTAAGGGAGGGGGGAGAGAGCCCCAGCATTTT.

V and J are TRBV4-1 and TRBJ1-1; perhaps TRBD1 as D (5 bases). The CDR3 spans 16 residues. V lost 0 bases and J 0 bases, leaving 11 bases between the germline ends. The germline gives CDR1 MGHRA, CDR2 YSYEKL. CDR3 loop: CASSQDGAVLNTEAFF. The CDR3 nucleotides read TGCGCCAGCAGCCAAGATGGGGCAGTATTGAACACTGAAGCTTTCTTT.

The rearrangement uses TRBV10-3 and TRBJ1-5; 8 bases are shared with TRBD1. The CDR3 sequence is 14 residues long. V shed 6 bases, J shed 6 bases, and the junction held 7 bases outside the gene matches. Germline CDR1 and CDR2: ENHRY and SYGVKD. The CDR3 region is CAISVTGVRQPQHF. In DNA, the CDR3 is TGTGCCATCAGCGTGACAGGGGTCCGTCAGCCCCAGCATTTT.

The rearrangement joins TRBV5-8 to TRBJ2-3; no firm D call. The CDR3 runs 16 residues. The germline gives CDR1 SGHTS, CDR2 YDEGEE. V shed 3 bases and J shed 0 bases, with 14 bases lying between them. CDR3 bases: TGTGCCAGCAGCTCCGAGATCCGATCTAGCACAGATACGCAGTATTTT. Its protein is CASSSEIRSSTDTQYF. The full variable domain, rest sourced from reference TRBV5-8 and TRBJ2-3, is EAGVTQSPTHLIKTRGQQATLRCSPISGHTSVYWYQQALGLGLQFLLWYDEGEERNRGNFPPRFSGRQFPNYSSELNVNALELEDSALYLCASSSEIRSSTDTQYFGPGTRLTVL.

This chain uses TRBV27 with TRBJ2-3; D possibly corresponds to TRBD1 (8 bases). Per the germline V gene, CDR1 is MNHEY and CDR2 is SMNVEV (reference sequence). This CDR3 comprises 19 residues. The V gene lost 6 bases and the J gene lost 5 bases, with 30 bases spanning the gap. The CDR3 nucleotides read TGTGCCAGCAGCAACGTCGGCTGGGTGGAGACAGGGGAGGGAGATACGCAGTATTTT. Translating gives CASSNVGWVETGEGDTQYF.

The V gene is TRBV11-2, the J gene TRBJ2-5; 8 positions match TRBD1. Germline assignment: CDR1 SGHAT and CDR2 FQNNGV. The CDR3 spans 14 residues. J lost 5 bases, V lost 5 bases, and 7 bases had no gene match. The CDR3: CASSKGQGGETQYF. In DNA form, the CDR3 reads TGTGCCAGCAGCAAAGGACAGGGCGGTGAGACCCAGTACTTC.

The CDR3, as DNA: TGTGCCACCAGTGAACCCGACAGGGACCATGGCTACACCTTC. It codes for CATSEPDRDHGYTF. The chain uses TRBV24-1 and TRBJ1-2; TRBD1 matches 7 bases. From germline, CDR1 is KGHDR and CDR2 SFDVKD. V lost 4 bases, J lost 6 bases, and 7 bases stayed unmatched. The CDR3 spans 14 residues.

This clone was detected once. The chain couples TRBV30 to TRBJ1-2, with 8 bases lining up with TRBD1. Germline loops: CDR1 GTSNPN, CDR2 SVGIG (reference sequence). This CDR3 comprises 16 residues. The trim removed 3 bases at V and 5 bases at J, leaving 14 bases unmatched. The CDR3 region has the DNA TGTGCCTGGAGAACGCGTATCCCAGGGGGCTTATATGGCTACACCTTC. Translating it yields CAWRTRIPGGLYGYTF.

The rearrangement uses TRBV10-3 and TRBJ2-7; 7 bases are shared with TRBD2. With V trimmed by 3 bases and J by 5 bases, 10 bases remained unmatched. The germline V gene has CDR1 ENHRY and CDR2 SYGVKD. The CDR3 extends over 15 amino acids. The CDR3 DNA is TGTGCCATCAGTGATTTAACAACTAGCGTCGACGAGCAGTACTTC. Translating gives CAISDLTTSVDEQYF.

The chain uses TRBV30 and TRBJ2-7, with a weak D call TRBD1 (5 bases). The length of the CDR3 is 17 residues. With 4 bases removed from V and 0 bases from J, the gap between germline ends came to 22 bases. CDR1 is GTSNPN, CDR2 SVGIG, per germline (reference sequence). For the CDR3, the DNA is TGTGCCTGGACTTGGGGCGCCGTAGAACCAAGCTCCTACGAGCAGTACTTC. As protein: CAWTWGAVEPSSYEQYF.

V is TRBV5-5 and J is TRBJ2-7; D uncertain. The CDR3 has 15 residues. V was shortened by 4 bases and J by 2 bases, with 16 bases between the two germline ends. Germline values: CDR1 SGHKS, CDR2 YYEKEE (reference sequence). In DNA form, the CDR3 reads TGTGCCAGCAGCCCCGATGCTGGCAGGACCTACGAGCAGTACTTC. Translating it yields CASSPDAGRTYEQYF.

The rearrangement joins TRBV18 to TRBJ2-4, with 8 positions matching TRBD1. This CDR3 is 15 amino acids long. The V gene's germline CDR1 is KGHSH and CDR2 LQKENI. J gave up 1 base and V 6 bases, and 5 bases lay outside the gene matches. This chain's CDR3 is CASSSQGEAKNIQYF. Here the CDR3 DNA reads TGTGCCAGCTCGTCACAGGGGGAGGCCAAAAACATTCAGTACTTC.

The chain combines TRBV21-1 with TRBJ1-6; the table gives TRBD1 as D, unverified against the DNA. TRBV21-1 is listed as a pseudogene. The CDR3 has 13 residues. CDR3 in amino acids: CASSGRGNSPLHF. In DNA, the CDR3 is TGTGCCAGCAGCGGAAGGGGAAATTCACCCCTCCACTTT.

The chain joins TRBV15 to TRBJ1-5, with 10 bases fitting TRBD1. This CDR3 has 15 residues. Germline V gene data show CDR1 as LNHNV and CDR2 as YYDKDF (reference sequence). V trimming: 3 bases; J trimming: 7 bases; junction bases outside the gene matches: 6. CDR3 residues: CATSSLTGGMQPQHF. In DNA form, the CDR3 reads TGTGCCACCAGCAGCCTGACAGGGGGCATGCAGCCCCAGCATTTT.

The rearrangement joins TRBV5-1 to TRBJ2-3; tentative D call: TRBD2 (5 bases). V lost 0 bases and J 5 bases, leaving 7 bases between the germline ends. The V gene's germline CDR1 is SGHRS and CDR2 YFSETQ. The CDR3 length is 13 residues. CDR3 coding DNA: TGCGCCAGCAGCTTGGCCGGGGAAGATACGCAGTATTTT. Translating it yields CASSLAGEDTQYF.